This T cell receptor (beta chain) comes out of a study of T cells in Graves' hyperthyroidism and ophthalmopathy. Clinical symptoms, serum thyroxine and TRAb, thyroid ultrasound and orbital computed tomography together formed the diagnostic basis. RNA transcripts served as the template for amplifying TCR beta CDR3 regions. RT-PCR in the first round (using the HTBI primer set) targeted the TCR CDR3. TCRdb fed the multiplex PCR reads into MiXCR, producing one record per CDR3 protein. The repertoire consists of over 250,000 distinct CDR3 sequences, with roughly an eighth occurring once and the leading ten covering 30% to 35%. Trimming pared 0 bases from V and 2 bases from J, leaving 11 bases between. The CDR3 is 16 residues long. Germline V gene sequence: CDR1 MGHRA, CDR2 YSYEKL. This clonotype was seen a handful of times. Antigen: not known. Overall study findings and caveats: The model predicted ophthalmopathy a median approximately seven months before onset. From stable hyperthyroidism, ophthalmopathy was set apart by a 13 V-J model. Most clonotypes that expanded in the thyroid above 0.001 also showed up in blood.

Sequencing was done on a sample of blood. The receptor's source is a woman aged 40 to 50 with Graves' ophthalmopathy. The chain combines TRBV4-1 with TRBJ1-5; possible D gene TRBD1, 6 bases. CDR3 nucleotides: TGCGCCAGCAGCCAAGATCGGGGGGCCGGCAATCAGCCCCAGCATTTT. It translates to CASSQDRGAGNQPQHF.